The T cell receptor beta chain under discussion was sequenced for a study of blood T cell repertoires in COVID-19. Study-level background: In each case, the material was cDNA or gDNA derived from T cells, B-cell-depleted T cells, or PBMCs.

CDR3 length: 11 residues. Deletions cut 5 bases from V and 9 bases from J, with 8 bases between. Only in-frame clones appear in the TCRdb table, and some are missing; sequencing was by immunoSEQ multiplex PCR. This repertoire shows fewer than 70,000 clones, approximately 86% found once; its top ten account for 15% to 20%. The chain recombines TRBV12-3 or TRBV12-4 with TRBJ2-1, with a possible D match to TRBD2 (6 bases). The TCR sequence derives from a middle-aged man with COVID-19, enrolled during active disease. The sample taken for sequencing was peripheral blood. The CDR3 region has the DNA TGTGCCAGCAGTCGACTAGGTGAGCAGTTCTTC. Translated: CASSRLGEQFF.